The 29 T cell receptor beta chains listed next were all sequenced from one sample in a study of OX40 agonist ivuxolimab in advanced cancers. The assay was immunoSEQ multiplex PCR, and TCRdb's table has in-frame clones only and misses some. The sample holds 70,000 to 95,000 clones, about 86% seen once. The starting material was CD4+ or CD8+ T cells sorted from blood, obtained in a trial of the OX40 agonist ivuxolimab. Receptors originate from an adult with an advanced solid tumor such as melanoma, head and neck, liver or kidney cancer.

The rearrangement joins TRBV9 to TRBJ2-7; 7 bases are a match to TRBD1. Trimming cost V 2 bases and J 2 bases; bases outside gene matches: 4. The CDR3 totals 14 residues. Germline values: CDR1 SGDLS, CDR2 YYNGEE. The DNA for the CDR3 is TGTGCCAGCAGCGTGGGGGACAGAACCTACGAGCAGTACTTC. It translates to CASSVGDRTYEQYF.

This chain joins TRBV4-3 and TRBJ1-2, with 7 nucleotides matching TRBD1. From germline, CDR1 is LGHNA and CDR2 YSLEER. V shed 4 bases, J shed 2 bases, and the junction held 10 bases outside the gene matches. This CDR3 has 16 amino acids. The CDR3 is CASSPNSGTANYGYTF. DNA for the CDR3: TGCGCCAGCAGCCCGAACTCCGGGACAGCCAACTATGGCTACACCTTC.

In the case of this clone: One end of the junction is discordant with germline, which a read error may explain. Other DNA sequences in this specimen translate into the identical CDR3. The chain joins TRBV11-2 to TRBJ2-5; 7 bases map to TRBD1. The CDR3 is made up of 15 amino acids. The V gene's germline CDR1 is SGHAT and CDR2 FQNNGV. CDR3 amino acids: CASSLMGQSQETQYF. The CDR3 nucleotides read TGTGCCAGCAGCTTAATGGGACAGTCTCAAGAGACCCAATACTTC.

In regard to this clone: Other DNA sequences in this sample translate to the same CDR3. The V call is TRBV6-5, the J call TRBJ2-7; 7 positions agree with TRBD1. The V segment lost 5 bases and the J segment 3 bases; nucleotides outside the gene matches: 7. CDR3 length: 14 residues. From germline, CDR1 is MNHEY and CDR2 SVGAGI. CDR3 in amino acids: CASSPPGQSYEQYF. For the CDR3, the DNA is TGTGCCAGCAGTCCCCCGGGACAGAGCTACGAGCAGTACTTC.

DNA of the CDR3: TGCGCCAGCAGCTTGGGAGGTAGCGGGAACTACGAGCAGTACTTC. It is translated as CASSLGGSGNYEQYF. The J gene is TRBJ2-7, the V gene TRBV5-1; 8 bases match TRBD2. V was clipped by 0 bases and J by 3 bases; unmatched bases: 5. Germline-derived CDR1 and CDR2 are SGHRS and YFSETQ. The CDR3 is 15 amino acids.

The rearrangement uses TRBV6-7 and TRBJ2-2; 9 bases agree with TRBD2. TRBV6-7 is labeled an ORF, and its function is uncertain. V shed 7 bases, J shed 4 bases, and the junction held 7 bases outside the gene matches. This CDR3 region has 15 residues. CDR3 DNA sequence: TGTGCCAGCACCATTAGCGGGAGTGTCACCGGGGAGCTGTTTTTT. This sequence encodes CASTISGSVTGELFF.

The J gene is TRBJ2-6, the V gene TRBV5-1; maybe TRBD2 (7 bases). Looked up from germline, CDR1 is SGHRS and CDR2 is YFSETQ. With 2 bases removed from V and 4 bases from J, the gap between germline ends came to 22 bases. The CDR3 sequence is 19 residues long. CDR3 bases: TGCGCCAGCAGCTTATCGGGGGGCCAGGCCTTTGGCGGGGCCAACGTCCTGACTTTC. Its translation is CASSLSGGQAFGGANVLTF. Full variable domain (missing parts from reference TRBV5-1 and TRBJ2-6): KAGVTQTPRYLIKTRGQQVTLSCSPISGHRSVSWYQQTPGQGLQFLFEYFSETQRNKGNFPGRFSGRQFSNSRSEMNVSTLELGDSALYLCASSLSGGQAFGGANVLTFGAGSRLTVL.

This rearrangement joins TRBV28 to TRBJ2-3; 7 positions agree with TRBD1. V was pared by 5 bases and J by 2 bases, with 4 bases of the junction left unmatched. The length of the CDR3 is 14 residues. Germline V gene data show CDR1 as MDHEN and CDR2 as SYDVKM. The CDR3 sequence is CASSRQGPTDTQYF. In nucleotides, the CDR3 is TGTGCCAGCAGTAGACAGGGCCCCACAGATACGCAGTATTTT.

This chain links TRBV5-1 with TRBJ2-4, with D possibly TRBD1 on 6 matching bases. This CDR3 has 13 amino acids. Germline loops: CDR1 SGHRS, CDR2 YFSETQ. V shed 1 base and J shed 8 bases, with 10 bases lying between them. In nucleotides, the CDR3 is TGCGCCAGCAGCTTGTTACAGGGTGACATTCAGTACTTC. Translation: CASSLLQGDIQYF. Variable domain in full (rest from reference TRBV5-1 and TRBJ2-4): KAGVTQTPRYLIKTRGQQVTLSCSPISGHRSVSWYQQTPGQGLQFLFEYFSETQRNKGNFPGRFSGRQFSNSRSEMNVSTLELGDSALYLCASSLLQGDIQYFGAGTRLSVL.

This clone came up a few times. The rearrangement uses TRBV20-1 and TRBJ1-1; D uncertain. The CDR3 runs to 11 residues. The germline V and J ends were trimmed by 6 bases and 4 bases, with 9 bases remaining between them. The germline V gene has CDR1 DFQATT and CDR2 SNEGSKA (reference sequence). CDR3 amino acids: CSAPTGTEAFF. The CDR3 DNA reads as TGCAGTGCGCCGACTGGCACTGAAGCTTTCTTT.

The V call is TRBV28, the J call TRBJ2-1, with D uncertain. CDR1 MDHEN and CDR2 SYDVKM come from the germline V gene. The length of the CDR3 is 10 residues. V was pared by 6 bases and J by 5 bases, with 2 bases between. Written as DNA, the CDR3 is TGTGCCAGCAGAGACAATGAGCAGTTCTTC. Translation gives CASRDNEQFF.

The CDR3 region has the DNA TGTGCCAGCAGTCTTGGGGGGGCCGGCGGGGACTACGAGCAGTACTTC. It translates to CASSLGGAGGDYEQYF. This sequence joins TRBV28 and TRBJ2-7; tentatively, D is TRBD2 (7 bases). This CDR3 contains 16 residues. Trimming pared 5 bases from V and 3 bases from J, leaving 20 bases between. Germline lookup yields CDR1 MDHEN and CDR2 SYDVKM.

J is TRBJ2-3 and V is TRBV30, with D possibly being TRBD1 or TRBD2 (5 bases each). From germline, CDR1 is GTSNPN and CDR2 SVGIG (reference sequence). The CDR3 consists of 13 residues. The V and J ends lost 0 bases and 1 base respectively, with 5 bases between them. The CDR3 loop is CAWSVGGTDTQYF. For the CDR3, the DNA is TGTGCCTGGAGTGTGGGGGGCACAGATACGCAGTATTTT. Full variable domain (rest looked up from reference TRBV30 and TRBJ2-3): SQTIHQWPATLVQPVGSPLSLECTVEGTSNPNLYWYRQAAGRGLQLLFYSVGIGQISSEVPQNLSASRPQDRQFILSSKKLLLSDSGFYLCAWSVGGTDTQYFGPGTRLTVL.

The genes are TRBV5-1 and TRBJ2-1, with 9 positions matching TRBD2. V gave up 4 bases and J gave up 8 bases; unmatched junction bases: 10. The germline gives CDR1 SGHRS, CDR2 YFSETQ. The CDR3 is 15 residues long. The CDR3 DNA follows: TGCGCCAGCAGCCCCGGGCGGGAGGGGGACGATGAGCAGTTCTTC. It is translated as CASSPGREGDDEQFF.

The genes are TRBV29-1 and TRBJ1-6; 10 positions agree with TRBD1. Germline CDR1 reads SQVTM; CDR2 reads ANQGSEA. The J segment lost 11 bases and the V segment lost 6 bases, leaving 7 bases of the junction unmatched. This CDR3 spans 13 amino acids. This CDR3 is CSVETGGNTPLHF. In nucleotides, the CDR3 is TGCAGCGTGGAGACAGGGGGCAACACACCCCTCCACTTT.

CDR3 DNA sequence: TGTGCCAGCAGTTACGATGTTTACGAGCAGTACTTC. This translates into CASSYDVYEQYF. The chain combines TRBV6-6 with TRBJ2-7; D gene uncertain. The CDR3 spans 12 residues. Trimming took off 2 bases at V and 4 bases at J, with 6 bases between the two ends. Germline V gene data show CDR1 as MNHNY and CDR2 as SVGAGI (reference sequence).

As regards this clone: At one boundary the junction diverges from the germline segment, which might be a read error. The V call is TRBV6-5, the J call TRBJ1-2; D might be TRBD1 (5 bases). The V gene's germline CDR1 is MNHEY and CDR2 SVGAGI. The CDR3 is made up of 14 amino acids. This chain's CDR3 is CAAGSSGPKYGYTF. In nucleotides, the CDR3 is TGTGCCGCAGGTTCTTCAGGGCCTAAATATGGCTACACCTTC.

This rearrangement joins TRBV6-4 to TRBJ2-3; 7 bases are a match to TRBD2. The CDR3 sequence is 16 residues long. Germline values: CDR1 MRHNA, CDR2 SNTAGT. The junction had 8 bases not matched to a gene; V was cut back by 4 bases and J by 1 base. Here the CDR3 reads CASSASGKGRTDTQYF. The CDR3 DNA sequence: TGTGCCAGCAGTGCCAGCGGGAAGGGGCGCACAGATACGCAGTATTTT.

The rearrangement uses TRBV13 and TRBJ2-1, with 8 nucleotides matching TRBD2. Germline V gene sequence: CDR1 PRHDT, CDR2 FYEKMQ (reference sequence). The CDR3 has 17 amino acids. The trim removed 5 bases at V and 8 bases at J, leaving 17 bases unmatched. CDR3 DNA sequence: TGTGCCAGCAGCAGAACCACGGGCGGGAGGCGAGTTGATGAGCAGTTCTTC. It is translated as CASSRTTGGRRVDEQFF.

This sequence joins TRBV5-5 and TRBJ2-7; D gene uncertain. The CDR3 contains 14 residues. V shed 0 bases and J shed 2 bases, with 9 bases lying between them. Germline assignment: CDR1 SGHKS and CDR2 YYEKEE (reference sequence). CDR3 DNA sequence: TGTGCCAGCAGCTTGGCCCCCCCCACCTACGAGCAGTACTTC. Its translation: CASSLAPPTYEQYF.

The genes are TRBV11-2 and TRBJ2-5, with D perhaps matching TRBD1 or TRBD2 (6 bases each). V lost 1 base and J lost 9, with 24 bases in between. There are 17 residues in the CDR3. Looked up from germline, CDR1 is SGHAT and CDR2 is FQNNGV. CDR3 bases: TGTGCCAGCAGCTTAGTTCATACTCCGGGACTCTCAGGGGCCCAGTACTTC. It codes for CASSLVHTPGLSGAQYF.

The rearrangement links TRBV11-3 to TRBJ2-2; 7 nucleotides agree with TRBD2. Germline CDR1 SGHNT, CDR2 YENEEA. The CDR3 extends over 16 amino acids. Unmatched junction bases numbered 4, after V lost 1 base and J lost 2 bases. The CDR3 bases are TGTGCCAGCAGCTTAGTCGGGACTACAAACACCGGGGAGCTGTTTTTT. Translating gives CASSLVGTTNTGELFF. The variable domain in full, with the rest retrieved from reference TRBV11-3 and TRBJ2-2, is EAGVVQSPRYKIIEKKQPVAFWCNPISGHNTLYWYLQNLGQGPELLIRYENEEAVDDSQLPKDRFSAERLKGVDSTLKIQPAELGDSAVYLCASSLVGTTNTGELFFGEGSRLTVL.

Points on this clone: One end of the junction fails to match germline, which may point to a read error. V usage is TRBV5-4 and J usage is TRBJ1-1; D is undetermined. The CDR3 has 12 residues. Germline CDR1 SGHNT, CDR2 YYREEE (reference sequence). The CDR3 bases are TGTGCCAGCAGCTTGGCCACACTGGGCTTCGTCTTT. It specifies CASSLATLGFVF.

V is TRBV2 and J is TRBJ2-3; 8 nucleotides align to TRBD1. Germline V gene lookup returns CDR1 SNHLY and CDR2 FYNNEI. The junction had 9 bases not matched to a gene; V was cut back by 10 bases and J by 6 bases. CDR3 length: 13 amino acids. Written as DNA, the CDR3 is TGTGCCACCTCCCGACAGGGGATGGATACGCAGTATTTT. Encoded protein: CATSRQGMDTQYF.

V gene TRBV6-5 combines with J gene TRBJ2-3, with D possibly TRBD2 on 6 matching bases. V shed 0 bases and J shed 6 bases, with 16 bases lying between them. Looked up from germline, CDR1 is MNHEY and CDR2 is SVGAGI. The CDR3 consists of 16 residues. CDR3 sequence (DNA): TGTGCCAGCAGTTACTCCCCGGGAGCCGAGGGGGATACGCAGTATTTT. This sequence encodes CASSYSPGAEGDTQYF.

V is TRBV29-1 and J is TRBJ2-5; weak D call: TRBD1 (7 bases). CDR3 size: 13 residues. Looked up from germline, CDR1 is SQVTM and CDR2 is ANQGSEA. V lost 4 bases and J lost 4, with 13 bases in between. The CDR3: CSVVDQGGETQYF. CDR3 coding DNA: TGCAGCGTTGTCGACCAGGGGGGAGAGACCCAGTACTTC. The whole variable domain, remainder taken from reference TRBV29-1 and TRBJ2-5, is SAVISQKPSRDICQRGTSLTIQCQVDSQVTMMFWYRQQPGQSLTLIATANQGSEATYESGFVIDKFPISRPNLTFSTLTVSNMSPEDSSIYLCSVVDQGGETQYFGPGTRLLVL.

The rearrangement joins TRBV28 to TRBJ2-3; a possible D gene is TRBD2 (5 bases). Germline assignment: CDR1 MDHEN and CDR2 SYDVKM. The CDR3 consists of 13 residues. Trimming shortened V by 7 bases and J by 3 bases, and 11 bases separated the two germline ends. The CDR3 is CASILRETDTQYF. CDR3 bases: TGTGCCAGCATCCTACGGGAAACAGATACGCAGTATTTT.

The gene calls are TRBV5-1 and TRBJ2-3, with 9 bases matching TRBD1. Germline trimming cut 4 bases from V and 4 bases from J; bases unmatched to any gene: 7. The germline CDR1 and CDR2 sequences are SGHRS and YFSETQ. CDR3 length: 15 residues. The CDR3 nucleotides read TGCGCCAGCAGCAAACAGGGGGCGCATTCAGATACGCAGTATTTT. Translation gives CASSKQGAHSDTQYF.

This clone is a singleton in its sample. The CDR3 sequence is CASRSTSGFDEQYF. DNA of the CDR3: TGTGCCAGCAGGTCCACTAGCGGGTTCGACGAGCAGTACTTC. This chain uses TRBV7-3 with TRBJ2-7; 9 nucleotides align to TRBD2. V dropped 6 bases and J dropped 5; count of bases not matched to a gene: 8. The CDR3 covers 14 residues. Germline V CDR1 and CDR2: SGHTA, FQGTGA.